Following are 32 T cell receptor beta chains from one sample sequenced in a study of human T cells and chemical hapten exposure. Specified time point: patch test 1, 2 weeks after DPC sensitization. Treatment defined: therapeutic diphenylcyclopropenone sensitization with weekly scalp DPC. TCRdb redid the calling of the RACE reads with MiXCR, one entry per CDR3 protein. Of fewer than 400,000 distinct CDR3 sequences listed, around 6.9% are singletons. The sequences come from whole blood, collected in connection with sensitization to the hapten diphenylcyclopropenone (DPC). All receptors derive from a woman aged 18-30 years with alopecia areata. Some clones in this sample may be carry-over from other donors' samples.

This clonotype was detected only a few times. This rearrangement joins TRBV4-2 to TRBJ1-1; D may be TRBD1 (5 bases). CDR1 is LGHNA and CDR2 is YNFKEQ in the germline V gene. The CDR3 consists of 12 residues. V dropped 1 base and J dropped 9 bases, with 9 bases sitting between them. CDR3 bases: TGTGCCAGCAGCCAAGGAGGGGAGAAAGCTTTCTTT. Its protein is CASSQGGEKAFF.

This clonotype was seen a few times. CDR3 sequence: CASSYPGTVTYEQYF. The CDR3 DNA reads as TGTGCCAGCAGTTACCCCGGGACGGTAACCTACGAGCAGTACTTC. The chain recombines TRBV6-2 or TRBV6-3 with TRBJ2-7; D could derive from TRBD1 or TRBD2 (5 bases each). Germline V gene data show CDR1 as MNHEY and CDR2 as SVGEGT. The CDR3 runs to 15 residues. V lost 2 bases, J lost 2 bases, and 13 bases lay in between.

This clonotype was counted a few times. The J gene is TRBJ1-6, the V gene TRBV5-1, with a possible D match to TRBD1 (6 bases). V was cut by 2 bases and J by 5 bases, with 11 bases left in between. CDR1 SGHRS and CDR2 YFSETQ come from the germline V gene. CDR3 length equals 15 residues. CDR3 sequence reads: CASSFGGLDNSPLHF. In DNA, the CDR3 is TGCGCCAGCAGCTTTGGGGGGCTGGATAATTCACCCCTCCACTTT.

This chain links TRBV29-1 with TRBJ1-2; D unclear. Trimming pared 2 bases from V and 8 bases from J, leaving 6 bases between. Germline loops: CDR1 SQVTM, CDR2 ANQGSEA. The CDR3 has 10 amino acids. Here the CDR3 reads CSVEYGGYTF. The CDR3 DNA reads TGCAGCGTTGAATACGGCGGCTACACCTTC.

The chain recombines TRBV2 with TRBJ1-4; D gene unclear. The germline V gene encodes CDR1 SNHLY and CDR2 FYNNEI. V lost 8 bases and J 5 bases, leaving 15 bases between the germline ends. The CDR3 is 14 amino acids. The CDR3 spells CASSEMGSNEKLFF. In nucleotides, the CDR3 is TGTGCCAGCTCAGAAATGGGCTCCAATGAAAAACTGTTTTTT. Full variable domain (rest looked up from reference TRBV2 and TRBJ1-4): EPEVTQTPSHQVTQMGQEVILRCVPISNHLYFYWYRQILGQKVEFLVSFYNNEISEKSEIFDDQFSVERPDGSNFTLKIRSTKLEDSAMYFCASSEMGSNEKLFFGSGTQLSVL.

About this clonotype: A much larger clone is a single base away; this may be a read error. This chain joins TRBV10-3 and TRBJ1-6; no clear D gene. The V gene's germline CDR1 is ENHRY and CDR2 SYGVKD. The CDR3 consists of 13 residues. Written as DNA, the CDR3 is TGTGCCATCAGTGACGGGCAGGATTCATCCCTCCACTTT. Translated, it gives CAISDGQDSSLHF.

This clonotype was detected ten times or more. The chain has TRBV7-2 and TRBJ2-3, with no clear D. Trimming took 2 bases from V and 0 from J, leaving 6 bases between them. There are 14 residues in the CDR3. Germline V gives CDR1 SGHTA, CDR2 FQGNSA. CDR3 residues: CASSLWGSTDTQYF. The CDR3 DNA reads TGTGCCAGCAGCTTATGGGGAAGCACAGATACGCAGTATTTT.

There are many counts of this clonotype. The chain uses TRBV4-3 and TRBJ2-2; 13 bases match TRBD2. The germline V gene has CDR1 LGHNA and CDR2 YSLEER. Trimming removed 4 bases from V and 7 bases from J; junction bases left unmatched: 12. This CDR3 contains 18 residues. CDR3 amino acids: CASSLELGLAGKYGELFF. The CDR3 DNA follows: TGCGCCAGCAGCCTAGAGTTGGGACTAGCGGGGAAATACGGGGAGCTGTTTTTT.

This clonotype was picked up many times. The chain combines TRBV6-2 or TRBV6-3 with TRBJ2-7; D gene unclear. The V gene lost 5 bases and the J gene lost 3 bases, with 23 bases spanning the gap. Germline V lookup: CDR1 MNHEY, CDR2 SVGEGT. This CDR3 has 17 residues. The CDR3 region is CASSLPTLDGPRYEQYF. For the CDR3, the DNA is TGTGCCAGCAGTCTTCCCACTCTCGACGGGCCCCGCTACGAGCAGTACTTC.

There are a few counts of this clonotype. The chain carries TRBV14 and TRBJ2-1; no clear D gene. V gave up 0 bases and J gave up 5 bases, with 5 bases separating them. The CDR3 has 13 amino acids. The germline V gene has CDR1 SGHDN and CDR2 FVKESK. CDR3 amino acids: CASSQDFDNEQFF. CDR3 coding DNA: TGTGCCAGCAGCCAAGATTTCGACAATGAGCAGTTCTTC.

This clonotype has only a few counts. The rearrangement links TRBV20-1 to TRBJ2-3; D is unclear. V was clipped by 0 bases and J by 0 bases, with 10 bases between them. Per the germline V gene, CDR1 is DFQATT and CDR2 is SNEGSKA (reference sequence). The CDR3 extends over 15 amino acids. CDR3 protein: CSARDFQTSTDTQYF. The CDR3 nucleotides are TGCAGTGCTAGAGATTTTCAGACAAGCACAGATACGCAGTATTTT.

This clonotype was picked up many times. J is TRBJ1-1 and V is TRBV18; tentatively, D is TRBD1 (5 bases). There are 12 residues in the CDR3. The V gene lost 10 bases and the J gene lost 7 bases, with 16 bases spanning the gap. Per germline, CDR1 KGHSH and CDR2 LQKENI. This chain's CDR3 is CATEQVTGEAFF. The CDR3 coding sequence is TGTGCCACCGAACAGGTGACGGGTGAAGCTTTCTTT. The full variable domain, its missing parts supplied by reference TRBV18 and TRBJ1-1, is NAGVMQNPRHLVRRRGQEARLRCSPMKGHSHVYWYRQLPEEGLKFMVYLQKENIIDESGMPKERFSAEFPKEGPSILRIQQVVRGDSAAYFCATEQVTGEAFFGQGTRLTVV.

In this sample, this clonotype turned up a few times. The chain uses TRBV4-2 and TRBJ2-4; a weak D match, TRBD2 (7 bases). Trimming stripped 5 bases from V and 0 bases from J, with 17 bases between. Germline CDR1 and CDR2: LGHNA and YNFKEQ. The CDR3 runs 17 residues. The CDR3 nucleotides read TGTGCCAGCAGCGGCGGGGGCCCCGACCTAGCCAAAAACATTCAGTACTTC. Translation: CASSGGGPDLAKNIQYF.

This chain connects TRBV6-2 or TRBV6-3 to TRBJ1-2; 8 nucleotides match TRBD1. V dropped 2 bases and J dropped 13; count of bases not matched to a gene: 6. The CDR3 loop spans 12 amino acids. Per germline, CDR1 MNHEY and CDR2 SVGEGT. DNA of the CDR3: TGTGCCAGCAGTTACCCCGACAGGGGACCCACCTTC. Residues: CASSYPDRGPTF.

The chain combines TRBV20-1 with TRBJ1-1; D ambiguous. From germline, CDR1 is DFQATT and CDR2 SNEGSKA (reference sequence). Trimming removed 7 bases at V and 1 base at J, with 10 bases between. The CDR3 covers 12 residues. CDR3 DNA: TGCAGTGTCGTAGGGAAGAACACTGAAGCTTTCTTT. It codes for CSVVGKNTEAFF.

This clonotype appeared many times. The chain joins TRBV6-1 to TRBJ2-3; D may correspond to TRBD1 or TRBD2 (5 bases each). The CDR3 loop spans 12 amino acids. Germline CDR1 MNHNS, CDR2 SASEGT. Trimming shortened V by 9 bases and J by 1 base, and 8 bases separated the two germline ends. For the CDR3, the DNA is TGTGCCAGTCGGGACCGCACAGATACGCAGTATTTT. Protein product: CASRDRTDTQYF.

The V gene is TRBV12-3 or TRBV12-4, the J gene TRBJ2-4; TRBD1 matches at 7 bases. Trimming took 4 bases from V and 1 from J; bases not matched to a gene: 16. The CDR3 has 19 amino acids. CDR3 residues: CASSSGTDLPLVAKNIQYF. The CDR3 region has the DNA TGTGCCAGCAGTTCCGGGACAGATTTGCCACTGGTGGCCAAAAACATTCAGTACTTC.

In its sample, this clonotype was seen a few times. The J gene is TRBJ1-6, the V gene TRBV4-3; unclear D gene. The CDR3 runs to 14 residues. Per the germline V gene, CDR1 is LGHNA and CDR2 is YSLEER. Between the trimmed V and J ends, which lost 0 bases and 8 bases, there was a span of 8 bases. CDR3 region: CASSQEPIDSPLHF. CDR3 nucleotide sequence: TGCGCCAGCAGCCAAGAACCCATAGATTCACCCCTCCACTTT.

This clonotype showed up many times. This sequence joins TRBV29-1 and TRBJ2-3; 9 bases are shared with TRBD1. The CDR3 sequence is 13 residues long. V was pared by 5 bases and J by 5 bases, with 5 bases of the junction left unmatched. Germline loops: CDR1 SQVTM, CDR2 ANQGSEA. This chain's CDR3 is CSVTGGYGDTQYF. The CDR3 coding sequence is TGCAGCGTTACAGGGGGCTATGGAGATACGCAGTATTTT.

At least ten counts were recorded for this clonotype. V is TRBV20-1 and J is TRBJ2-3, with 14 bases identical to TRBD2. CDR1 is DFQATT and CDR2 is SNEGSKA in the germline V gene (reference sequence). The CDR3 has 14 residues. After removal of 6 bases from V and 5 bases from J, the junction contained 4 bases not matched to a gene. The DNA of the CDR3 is TGCAGTGCACTGACTAGCGGGGGGGAAGATACGCAGTATTTT. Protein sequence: CSALTSGGEDTQYF.

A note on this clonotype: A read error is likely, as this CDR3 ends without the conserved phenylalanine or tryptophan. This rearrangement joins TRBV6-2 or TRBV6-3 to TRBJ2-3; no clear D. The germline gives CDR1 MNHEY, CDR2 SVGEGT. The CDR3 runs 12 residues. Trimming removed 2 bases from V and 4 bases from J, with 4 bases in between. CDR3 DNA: TGTGCCAGCAGTTACGAGGCAGATACGCAGTATCTT. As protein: CASSYEADTQYL.

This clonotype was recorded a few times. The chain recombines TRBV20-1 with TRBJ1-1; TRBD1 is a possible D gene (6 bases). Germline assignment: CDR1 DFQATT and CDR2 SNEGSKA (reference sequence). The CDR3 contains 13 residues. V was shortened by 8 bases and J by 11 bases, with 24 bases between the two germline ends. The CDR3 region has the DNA TGCAGTACCCGATTACAGGGTACCAAGAGGGCTTTCTTT. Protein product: CSTRLQGTKRAFF.

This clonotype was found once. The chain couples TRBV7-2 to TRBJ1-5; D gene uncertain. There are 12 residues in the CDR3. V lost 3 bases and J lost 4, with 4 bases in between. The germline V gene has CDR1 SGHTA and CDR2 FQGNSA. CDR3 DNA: TGTGCCAGCAGCTTCACGAATCAGCCCCAGCATTTT. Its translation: CASSFTNQPQHF.

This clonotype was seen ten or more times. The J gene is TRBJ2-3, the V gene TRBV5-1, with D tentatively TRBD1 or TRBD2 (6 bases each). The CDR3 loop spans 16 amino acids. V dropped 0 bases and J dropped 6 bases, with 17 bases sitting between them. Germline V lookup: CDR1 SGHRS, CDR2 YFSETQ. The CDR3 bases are TGCGCCAGCAGCTTGGGGGGGGCTACAGTCCAGGATACGCAGTATTTT. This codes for CASSLGGATVQDTQYF.

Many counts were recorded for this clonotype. The CDR3 DNA sequence: TGCAGTGCTCGTCCCTGGGGGGCGAATTCCTACGAGCAGTACTTC. This sequence encodes CSARPWGANSYEQYF. The chain recombines TRBV20-1 with TRBJ2-7; D may be TRBD1 or TRBD2 (6 bases each). Trimming took off 5 bases at V and 1 base at J, with 18 bases between the two ends. The CDR3 consists of 15 residues. CDR1 is DFQATT and CDR2 is SNEGSKA in the germline V gene (reference sequence).

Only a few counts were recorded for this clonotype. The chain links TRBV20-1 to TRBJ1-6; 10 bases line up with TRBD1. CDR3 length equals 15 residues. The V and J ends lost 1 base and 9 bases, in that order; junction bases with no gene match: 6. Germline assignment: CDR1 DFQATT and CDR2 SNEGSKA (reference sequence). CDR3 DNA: TGCAGTGCTAGAGCCCGGACAGGGGGAGGTTCACCCCTCCACTTT. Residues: CSARARTGGGSPLHF.

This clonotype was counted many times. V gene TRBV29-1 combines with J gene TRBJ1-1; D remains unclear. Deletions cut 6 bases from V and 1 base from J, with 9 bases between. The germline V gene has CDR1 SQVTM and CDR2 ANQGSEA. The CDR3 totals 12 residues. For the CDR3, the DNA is TGCAGCGTGCGACAAACGAACACTGAAGCTTTCTTT. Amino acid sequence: CSVRQTNTEAFF.

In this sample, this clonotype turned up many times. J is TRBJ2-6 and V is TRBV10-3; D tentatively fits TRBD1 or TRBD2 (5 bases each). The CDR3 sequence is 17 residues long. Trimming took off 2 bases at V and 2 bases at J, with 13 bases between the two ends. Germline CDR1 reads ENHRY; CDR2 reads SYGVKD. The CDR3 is CAISEGRRGPGANVLTF. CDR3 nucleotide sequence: TGTGCCATCAGTGAGGGGCGTCGGGGACCTGGGGCCAACGTCCTGACTTTC.

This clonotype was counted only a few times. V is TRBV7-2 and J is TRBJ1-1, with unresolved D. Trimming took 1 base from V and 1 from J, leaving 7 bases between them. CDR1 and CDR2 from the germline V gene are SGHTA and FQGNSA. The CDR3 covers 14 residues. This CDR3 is CASSLGPENTEAFF. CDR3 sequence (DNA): TGTGCCAGCAGCTTAGGCCCAGAGAACACTGAAGCTTTCTTT.

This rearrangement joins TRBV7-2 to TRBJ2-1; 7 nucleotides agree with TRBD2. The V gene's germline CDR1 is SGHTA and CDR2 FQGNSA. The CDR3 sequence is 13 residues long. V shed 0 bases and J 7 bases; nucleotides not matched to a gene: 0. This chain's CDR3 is CASSLARGNEQFF. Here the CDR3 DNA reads TGTGCCAGCAGCTTAGCGCGGGGGAATGAGCAGTTCTTC.

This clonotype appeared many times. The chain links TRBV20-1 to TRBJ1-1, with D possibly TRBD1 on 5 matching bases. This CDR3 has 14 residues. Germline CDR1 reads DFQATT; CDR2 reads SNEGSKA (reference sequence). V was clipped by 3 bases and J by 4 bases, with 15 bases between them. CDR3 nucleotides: TGCAGTGCTAGGGCGCCGCGGGACTTCACTGAAGCTTTCTTT. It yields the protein CSARAPRDFTEAFF.

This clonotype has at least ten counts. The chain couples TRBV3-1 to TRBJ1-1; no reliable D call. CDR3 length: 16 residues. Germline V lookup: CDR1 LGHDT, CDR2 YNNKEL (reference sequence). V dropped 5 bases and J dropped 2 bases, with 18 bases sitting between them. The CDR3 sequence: CASSFNTKDVNTEAFF. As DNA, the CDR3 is TGTGCCAGCAGCTTCAATACTAAGGACGTTAACACTGAAGCTTTCTTT.